This TCR beta chain was captured by sequencing in a study of T cell repertoires in cytomegalovirus infection. Study-wide background: The authors used CMV epitopes that were HLA-C-restricted (recently identified) and HLA-B-restricted (well studied). From public TCR beta signatures came an indication of both CMV infection and matching HLA type.

Whole-study results and caveats: Identification of carriers of CMV plus the relevant HLA was performed using cumulative public TCR beta family frequency. CMV-specific TCR beta clonotypes restricted by HLA-C were the ones dominating the ex vivo response.

TCRdb reprocessed the reads with MiXCR, giving one entry per CDR3 protein. This table holds roughly 920,000 distinct CDR3 sequences, approximately 31% found once. As regards this clonotype: Its antigen is unidentified.

Specimen: cultured CD8+ T cells from PBMCs, collected from culture after CMV antigen stimulation. The clonotype originates from a human donor in good health (CMV status not recorded). Some clones in this sample may be carry-over from other donors' samples.

The CDR3 nucleotides are TGTGCCAGCAGTCCCAGGACAGGGTTATGTCCCCAGCATTTT. As protein: CASSPRTGLCPQHF. The chain has TRBV6-2 or TRBV6-3 and TRBJ1-5; 8 bases match TRBD1. V was pared by 5 bases and J by 10 bases, with 10 bases of the junction left unmatched. Germline assignment: CDR1 MNHEY and CDR2 SVGEGT. The CDR3 is 14 residues long.